The 27 T cell receptor beta chains below come from one sample, sequenced in a study of blood T cells in healthy people across ages. Primers used in a second PCR of about 6 to 11 cycles were a sample-barcoded 5' primer and a J-beta primer mix. TCRdb analysed the 5' RACE reads with MiXCR anew, one entry per CDR3 protein. Among about 670,000 distinct CDR3 sequences listed, roughly 43% were seen once. The sequencing input was blood. These TCRs come from a man of 80 years or more in good health.

This rearrangement joins TRBV30 to TRBJ1-6; 9 positions match TRBD1. Germline trimming cut 3 bases from V and 6 bases from J; bases unmatched to any gene: 6. The CDR3 extends over 15 amino acids. Germline values: CDR1 GTSNPN, CDR2 SVGIG (reference sequence). The CDR3 sequence is CAWSIGQGTNSPLHF. CDR3 DNA sequence: TGTGCCTGGAGCATCGGACAGGGGACTAATTCACCCCTCCACTTT.

This clonotype has just a few counts. This rearrangement joins TRBV4-1 to TRBJ2-4; the match to TRBD1 covers 10 bases. The J call may be mistaken, given a closer DNA end match to TRBJ2-7. The CDR3 extends over 14 amino acids. CDR1 and CDR2 from the germline V gene are MGHRA and YSYEKL. In nucleotides, the CDR3 is TGCGCCAGCAGCCTTAGACAGGGGGCGAACGAGCAGTACTTC. Its translation: CASSLRQGANEQYF.

The gene calls are TRBV5-6 and TRBJ1-5, with a weak D call TRBD1 (5 bases). The CDR3 is 15 residues long. The germline CDR1 and CDR2 sequences are SGHDT and YYEEEE. The ends were cut back, 1 base at V and 0 bases at J, with 8 bases in the middle. CDR3 nucleotide sequence: TGTGCCAGCAGCTTGCTGGACAATAGCAATCAGCCCCAGCATTTT. As protein: CASSLLDNSNQPQHF.

This sequence joins TRBV7-2 and TRBJ1-3; 8 bases match TRBD1. The germline CDR1 and CDR2 sequences are SGHTA and FQGNSA. J was trimmed by 0 bases and V by 7 bases; bases with no gene match: 20. This CDR3 is 20 amino acids long. CDR3 nucleotides: TGTGCCAGCACCCCCTGGGCCGGACAGGGCCCTGTCAGCTCTGGAAACACCATATATTTT. This gives the protein CASTPWAGQGPVSSGNTIYF.

This clonotype was seen a handful of times. The chain is built from TRBV20-1 and TRBJ1-5; D not resolved. In germline, CDR1 is DFQATT, CDR2 SNEGSKA (reference sequence). This CDR3 has 14 amino acids. With 1 base removed from V and 2 bases from J, the gap between germline ends came to 9 bases. CDR3 coding DNA: TGCAGTGCTAGAGCTACACGAGGCAATCAGCCCCAGCATTTT. Translated: CSARATRGNQPQHF.

V usage is TRBV15 and J usage is TRBJ2-1, with 13 bases fitting TRBD2. After removal of 3 bases from V and 5 bases from J, the junction contained 1 base not matched to a gene. The CDR3 is made up of 15 amino acids. Germline values: CDR1 LNHNV, CDR2 YYDKDF (reference sequence). The DNA for the CDR3 is TGTGCCACCAGCAGGGGGACTAGCGGGAACAATGAGCAGTTCTTC. Its protein product is CATSRGTSGNNEQFF. Based on the CDR3 plus reference TRBV15 and TRBJ2-1, the full variable domain is DAMVIQNPRYQVTQFGKPVTLSCSQTLNHNVMYWYQQKSSQAPKLLFHYYDKDFNNEADTPDNFQSRRPNTSFCFLDIRSPGLGDTAMYLCATSRGTSGNNEQFFGPGTRLTVL.

The chain carries TRBV5-1 and TRBJ2-1, with D perhaps TRBD1 (6 bases). The DNA end lines up better with TRBJ2-7; the J call may be wrong. Germline CDR1 is SGHRS and CDR2 is YFSETQ. This CDR3 is built from 16 residues. The CDR3 DNA is TGCGCCAGCAGCCGGACCGGGACACCCTCCTACAATGAGCAGTACTTC. This gives the protein CASSRTGTPSYNEQYF.

CDR3 sequence reads: CASSDPGTSGGASTDTQYF. The DNA for the CDR3 is TGTGCCAGCAGCGACCCCGGGACTAGCGGGGGGGCTAGCACAGATACGCAGTATTTT. The chain carries TRBV7-8 and TRBJ2-3; 16 nucleotides align to TRBD2. This CDR3 region has 19 residues. Germline assignment: CDR1 SGHVS and CDR2 FQNEAQ. Trimming cost V 5 bases and J 0 bases; bases outside gene matches: 8.

The chain links TRBV9 to TRBJ2-4, with TRBD1 identical over 10 bases. CDR1 is SGDLS and CDR2 is YYNGEE in the germline V gene. V shed 3 bases and J 5 bases; nucleotides not matched to a gene: 5. The CDR3 loop spans 15 amino acids. In DNA form, the CDR3 reads TGTGCCAGCAGCGCCTCCGGGACAGGGGAAAACATTCAGTACTTC. It translates to CASSASGTGENIQYF.

The J gene is TRBJ1-6, the V gene TRBV7-2; D is unresolved. Germline CDR1 SGHTA, CDR2 FQGNSA. The CDR3 has 14 residues. V lost 5 bases and J lost 12, with 17 bases in between. The DNA for the CDR3 is TGTGCCAGCAGCCCCCCAGGAGGACGGGGACCCCTCCACTTT. Protein sequence: CASSPPGGRGPLHF.

This rearrangement joins TRBV19 to TRBJ2-7; 9 positions match TRBD1. The DNA matches TRBJ2-5 better at its end, which makes the J call doubtful. The germline CDR1 and CDR2 sequences are LNHDA and SQIVND (reference sequence). The CDR3 loop spans 14 amino acids. CDR3 region: CASSTDRGGETQYF. Written as DNA, the CDR3 is TGTGCCAGTAGTACGGACAGGGGTGGGGAGACCCAGTACTTC.

The genes are TRBV29-1 and TRBJ2-1, with D perhaps assigned TRBD1 or TRBD2 (5 bases each). Trimming took off 2 bases at V and 8 bases at J, with 22 bases between the two ends. The CDR3 extends over 16 amino acids. The germline V gene encodes CDR1 SQVTM and CDR2 ANQGSEA. The CDR3: CSVEPRGWDPRDEQFF. CDR3 nucleotide sequence: TGCAGCGTTGAACCAAGGGGTTGGGACCCTCGGGATGAGCAGTTCTTC.

This clonotype was seen only a few times. V is TRBV6-5 and J is TRBJ2-7; 8 nucleotides line up with TRBD1. CDR3 size: 15 residues. Unmatched junction bases numbered 8, after V lost 2 bases and J lost 5 bases. CDR1 and CDR2 from the germline V gene are MNHEY and SVGAGI. In DNA, the CDR3 is TGTGCCAGCAGTTACCGGATGACAGGGGTCAACGAGCAGTACTTC. Protein sequence: CASSYRMTGVNEQYF.

In this sample, this clonotype turned up a few times. The chain couples TRBV24-1 to TRBJ2-3, with TRBD2 as a possible D gene (5 bases). V lost 3 bases to trimming and J lost 3 bases, with 15 bases between them. The CDR3 contains 16 residues. The germline CDR1 and CDR2 sequences are KGHDR and SFDVKD. The CDR3 nucleotides read TGTGCCACCAGTGATACAACTAGTTTAAGTACAGATACGCAGTATTTT. Amino acids: CATSDTTSLSTDTQYF.

The chain employs TRBV4-1 and TRBJ2-7; perhaps TRBD1 as D (6 bases). The CDR3 length is 13 residues. The V end lost 4 bases, the J end lost 6 bases, and 13 bases lay between the germline ends. CDR1 and CDR2 from the germline V gene are MGHRA and YSYEKL. As DNA, the CDR3 is TGCGCCAGCAGCCTACAGGGTGTCTCCGAGCAGTACTTC. Protein product: CASSLQGVSEQYF.

The chain carries TRBV30 and TRBJ2-6; possibly TRBD1 for D (5 bases). Between the trimmed V and J ends, which lost 2 bases and 1 base, there was a span of 12 bases. The CDR3 has 16 residues. The germline V gene has CDR1 GTSNPN and CDR2 SVGIG (reference sequence). The DNA of the CDR3 is TGTGCCTGGAGTAAGTTTAGGGGATCTGGGGCCAACGTCCTGACTTTC. Amino acid sequence: CAWSKFRGSGANVLTF.

The gene calls are TRBV29-1 and TRBJ2-1; D call uncertain. The germline V gene encodes CDR1 SQVTM and CDR2 ANQGSEA. This CDR3 comprises 13 residues. V was trimmed by 3 bases and J by 4 bases, leaving 10 bases between them. The CDR3 DNA follows: TGCAGCGTTGAGTCAGAAAAATACAATGAGCAGTTCTTC. Translated: CSVESEKYNEQFF.

For this clonotype: This clone may be a read error of a much larger clone one base away. The rearrangement links TRBV29-1 to TRBJ2-3; tentatively, D is TRBD1 or TRBD2 (5 bases each). CDR1 is SQVTM, CDR2 ANQGSEA, per germline. There are 14 residues in the CDR3. CDR3 bases: TGCAGCGTTGGAAGGCCAGGGAGCACAGATACGCGGTATTTT. Translation gives CSVGRPGSTDTRYF.

This clonotype has more than one count but fewer than ten. This chain links TRBV5-1 with TRBJ1-2, with D maybe TRBD1 (5 bases). V was pared by 3 bases and J by 6 bases, with 9 bases between. The length of the CDR3 is 12 residues. The V gene's germline CDR1 is SGHRS and CDR2 YFSETQ. The DNA of the CDR3 is TGCGCCAGCAGCTCGGCAGGGAATGGCTACACCTTC. Its translation: CASSSAGNGYTF.

The table lists this clonotype with a few counts. This chain connects TRBV6-2 or TRBV6-3 to TRBJ2-3; D possibly corresponds to TRBD1 (6 bases). V lost 1 base and J 2 bases, leaving 10 bases between the germline ends. This CDR3 contains 15 residues. Germline-derived CDR1 and CDR2 are MNHEY and SVGEGT. CDR3 nucleotides: TGTGCCAGCAGTTACTGGCAGGGGACCACAGATACGCAGTATTTT. Translating it yields CASSYWQGTTDTQYF.

V usage is TRBV6-2 or TRBV6-3 and J usage is TRBJ1-5; D remains unclear. This CDR3 comprises 15 residues. V was clipped by 2 bases and J by 1 base, with 9 bases between them. Germline loops: CDR1 MNHEY, CDR2 SVGEGT. The CDR3 sequence is CASSYGPVSNQPQHF. Here the CDR3 DNA reads TGTGCCAGCAGTTACGGTCCGGTAAGCAATCAGCCCCAGCATTTT.

The V and J genes are TRBV5-1 and TRBJ2-1; no clear D. The DNA end favors TRBJ2-7, so the J call may be wrong. The CDR3 covers 14 residues. Germline V CDR1 and CDR2: SGHRS, YFSETQ. The CDR3 sequence is CASSRPATYNEQYF. The CDR3 nucleotides are TGCGCCAGCAGCCGACCCGCCACCTACAATGAGCAGTACTTC.

The rearrangement links TRBV12-3 or TRBV12-4 to TRBJ1-2; a weak D match, TRBD1 (6 bases). The CDR3 contains 14 residues. V was cut by 7 bases and J by 4 bases, with 16 bases left in between. The CDR3 region has the DNA TGTGCCAGCACCCCCTTCCGGACAGTCTATGGCTACACCTTC. It yields the protein CASTPFRTVYGYTF.

This sequence joins TRBV10-3 and TRBJ2-1, with TRBD2 matching 7 bases. Per germline, CDR1 ENHRY and CDR2 SYGVKD. Germline trimming cut 4 bases from V and 4 bases from J; bases unmatched to any gene: 7. CDR3 length: 15 amino acids. The CDR3 region is CAISGWTRAYNEQFF. CDR3 sequence (DNA): TGTGCCATCAGTGGATGGACTAGGGCTTACAATGAGCAGTTCTTC.

This clonotype was seen only a few times. V is TRBV20-1 and J is TRBJ2-5; D call uncertain. This CDR3 has 13 amino acids. The germline gives CDR1 DFQATT, CDR2 SNEGSKA (reference sequence). The V and J ends lost 6 bases and 5 bases respectively, with 16 bases between them. The CDR3 reads CSATPLSRETQYF. Here the CDR3 DNA reads TGCAGTGCAACGCCCTTATCACGGGAGACCCAGTACTTC.

As concerns this clonotype: Since a much larger clone is just one base distant, this may be a read error. The chain couples TRBV20-1 to TRBJ2-3; tentative D call: TRBD2 (6 bases). Per germline, CDR1 DFQATT and CDR2 SNEGSKA (reference sequence). The CDR3 consists of 14 residues. In DNA form, the CDR3 reads TGCAGTGCCAGTGCGGGACCGACGGCAGAGACGCAGTATTTT. Amino acids: CSASAGPTAETQYF.

The chain recombines TRBV14 with TRBJ2-5, with D possibly being TRBD2 (6 bases). Per germline, CDR1 SGHDN and CDR2 FVKESK. Trimming left V 2 bases short and J 0 bases short, with 7 bases between. The CDR3 extends over 14 amino acids. CDR3 in amino acids: CASSQRDYQETQYF. The CDR3 DNA follows: TGTGCCAGCAGCCAACGGGACTACCAAGAGACCCAGTACTTC.